The 29 T cell receptor beta chains below all came from one sample that was sequenced in a study of CD8+ T cells in alopecia areata. RNA extraction and reverse transcription yielded cDNA as sequencing template. Clones were read by immunoSEQ multiplex PCR, and TCRdb kept only the in-frame ones, dropping some. In the table there are roughly 190,000 clones, roughly three fifths of which are singletons. Treatment here: oral pan-JAK inhibitor, 5-10 mg twice daily. This material consisted of CD4+ T cells sorted from blood, taken around week 47, from a patient treated with tofacitinib. These receptors originate from a human donor with alopecia areata.

This clone was seen only a few times. The V call is TRBV27, the J call TRBJ2-7, with D perhaps TRBD1 (5 bases). The CDR3 covers 12 residues. V was trimmed by 6 bases and J by 3 bases, leaving 9 bases between them. Germline V gives CDR1 MNHEY, CDR2 SMNVEV (reference sequence). CDR3 residues: CASRTEHYEQYF. The DNA of the CDR3 is TGTGCCAGCAGGACAGAGCACTACGAGCAGTACTTC.

The chain is built from TRBV29-1 and TRBJ1-1; D is possibly TRBD1 (5 bases). The CDR3 totals 14 residues. Germline lookup yields CDR1 SQVTM and CDR2 ANQGSEA. Between the trimmed V and J ends, which lost 4 bases and 5 bases, there was a span of 17 bases. As DNA, the CDR3 is TGCAGCGTTGTTTTGGGGAATGGGGGAACTGAAGCTTTCTTT. Its translation is CSVVLGNGGTEAFF. Filled out from reference TRBV29-1 and TRBJ1-1, the complete variable domain reads SAVISQKPSRDICQRGTSLTIQCQVDSQVTMMFWYRQQPGQSLTLIATANQGSEATYESGFVIDKFPISRPNLTFSTLTVSNMSPEDSSIYLCSVVLGNGGTEAFFGQGTRLTVV.

This clone occurred a few times. V is TRBV10-3 and J is TRBJ2-7; TRBD1 matches 8 bases. The V and J ends lost 1 base and 2 bases, in that order; junction bases with no gene match: 4. Germline-derived CDR1 and CDR2 are ENHRY and SYGVKD. The CDR3 has 15 residues. The CDR3 region has the DNA TGTGCCATCAGTGAGTTTGGACAGGGAGCCTACGAGCAGTACTTC. It specifies CAISEFGQGAYEQYF.

The table lists this clone with a few counts. The V and J genes are TRBV29-1 and TRBJ2-5; D gene unclear. The CDR3 sequence is 12 residues long. Trimming removed 4 bases at V and 3 bases at J, with 9 bases between. Germline CDR1 SQVTM, CDR2 ANQGSEA. The CDR3 here is CSVGTKKETQYF. DNA of the CDR3: TGCAGCGTTGGCACCAAAAAAGAGACCCAGTACTTC. Full variable domain (outside the CDR3, taken from reference TRBV29-1 and TRBJ2-5): SAVISQKPSRDICQRGTSLTIQCQVDSQVTMMFWYRQQPGQSLTLIATANQGSEATYESGFVIDKFPISRPNLTFSTLTVSNMSPEDSSIYLCSVGTKKETQYFGPGTRLLVL.

This clone was counted a few times. V gene TRBV4-3 combines with J gene TRBJ2-7, with 7 bases fitting TRBD1. The V gene end was trimmed by 4 bases and the J gene end by 5 bases; junction bases not matched to a gene: 5. Germline assignment: CDR1 LGHNA and CDR2 YSLEER. CDR3 length equals 13 residues. As DNA, the CDR3 is TGCGCCAGCAGCCGACAGGGATCTGACGAGCAGTACTTC. It translates to CASSRQGSDEQYF.

The chain combines TRBV7-8 with TRBJ2-4; tentatively, D is TRBD1 (5 bases). Trimming shortened V by 1 base and J by 9 bases, and 10 bases separated the two germline ends. The CDR3 sequence is 13 residues long. The germline V gene encodes CDR1 SGHVS and CDR2 FQNEAQ. The CDR3 nucleotides read TGTGCCAGCAGCTTAGAGGGGATCGGCATTCAGTACTTC. Translation: CASSLEGIGIQYF.

The chain has TRBV29-1 and TRBJ1-1; 8 positions match TRBD1. This CDR3 region has 13 residues. Per germline, CDR1 SQVTM and CDR2 ANQGSEA. Trimming removed 7 bases from V and 5 bases from J; junction bases left unmatched: 9. CDR3 region: CSARGTGGTEAFF. The CDR3 nucleotides are TGCAGCGCCCGGGGCACAGGGGGGACTGAAGCTTTCTTT.

The chain combines TRBV4-1 with TRBJ2-3, with a tentative D call TRBD1 (6 bases). Trimming cost V 0 bases and J 5 bases, with 12 bases left between them. The V gene's germline CDR1 is MGHRA and CDR2 YSYEKL. The CDR3 loop spans 15 amino acids. The CDR3, as DNA: TGCGCCAGCAGCCAAGAAATGGCAGGGGTAGATACGCAGTATTTT. Residues: CASSQEMAGVDTQYF.

The CDR3 is CASSVGRGGTFETQYF. The CDR3 bases are TGTGCCAGCAGCGTGGGAAGAGGTGGAACATTTGAGACCCAGTACTTC. V is TRBV9 and J is TRBJ2-5; D is unclear. V lost 2 bases to trimming and J lost 5 bases, with 19 bases between them. The CDR3 length is 16 residues. CDR1 and CDR2 (germline): SGDLS, YYNGEE.

The rearrangement joins TRBV7-3 to TRBJ1-6; D is unresolved. Germline CDR1 reads SGHTA; CDR2 reads FQGTGA. CDR3 size: 13 residues. Trimming left V 5 bases short and J 11 bases short, with 13 bases between. Here the CDR3 reads CASSENLSTPLHF. DNA of the CDR3: TGTGCCAGCAGCGAAAACCTCTCTACACCCCTCCACTTT. Full variable domain (rest looked up from reference TRBV7-3 and TRBJ1-6): GAGVSQTPSNKVTEKGKYVELRCDPISGHTALYWYRQSLGQGPEFLIYFQGTGAADDSGLPNDRFFAVRPEGSVSTLKIQRTERGDSAVYLCASSENLSTPLHFGNGTRLTVT.

This clone was detected only a few times. This rearrangement joins TRBV5-1 to TRBJ2-5; tentative D call: TRBD2 (5 bases). V was cut by 3 bases and J by 7 bases, with 7 bases left in between. CDR1 is SGHRS, CDR2 YFSETQ, per germline. The CDR3 loop spans 11 amino acids. In nucleotides, the CDR3 is TGCGCCAGCAGCTCAGAGGGGACCCAGTACTTC. Its translation is CASSSEGTQYF.

CDR3 loop: CSVGSASNTEAFF. CDR3 sequence (DNA): TGCAGCGTTGGTTCAGCCTCAAACACTGAAGCTTTCTTT. The genes are TRBV29-1 and TRBJ1-1; D is ambiguous. V was cut by 4 bases and J by 2 bases, with 11 bases left in between. Germline-derived CDR1 and CDR2 are SQVTM and ANQGSEA. This CDR3 region has 13 residues.

V usage is TRBV5-4 and J usage is TRBJ2-1, with D perhaps matching TRBD1 (6 bases). The CDR3 extends over 13 amino acids. V lost 3 bases to trimming and J lost 7 bases, with 11 bases between them. Germline V lookup: CDR1 SGHNT, CDR2 YYREEE (reference sequence). The CDR3 spells CASSSPQGNEQFF. CDR3 sequence (DNA): TGTGCCAGCAGCTCGCCGCAGGGGAATGAGCAGTTCTTC.

The chain is built from TRBV25-1 and TRBJ1-1, with D unresolved. This CDR3 spans 13 amino acids. V lost 4 bases, J lost 1 base, and 7 bases lay in between. Germline CDR1 reads MGHDK; CDR2 reads SYGVNS. CDR3 DNA sequence: TGTGCCAGCAGTGTATGGGGGAACACTGAAGCTTTCTTT. Encoded protein: CASSVWGNTEAFF.

There are a few counts of this clone. This chain joins TRBV29-1 and TRBJ2-5; no definite D call. V dropped 8 bases and J dropped 0 bases, with 25 bases sitting between them. The CDR3 has 17 amino acids. Per the germline V gene, CDR1 is SQVTM and CDR2 is ANQGSEA. CDR3 nucleotide sequence: TGCAGCCTTCTTTGCTCTCTCTGGGTCGGGTACCAAGAGACCCAGTACTTC. It translates to CSLLCSLWVGYQETQYF.

The chain couples TRBV5-5 to TRBJ2-3; D is undetermined. Trimming stripped 6 bases from V and 0 bases from J, with 8 bases between. The germline V gene has CDR1 SGHKS and CDR2 YYEKEE (reference sequence). CDR3 size: 13 residues. Here the CDR3 DNA reads TGTGCCAGCACTAGTCACAGCACAGATACGCAGTATTTT. Amino acid sequence: CASTSHSTDTQYF.

This chain links TRBV6-5 with TRBJ2-5, with D possibly called TRBD1 or TRBD2 (5 bases each). Trimming took off 0 bases at V and 5 bases at J, with 16 bases between the two ends. This CDR3 region has 16 residues. Germline V gene data show CDR1 as MNHEY and CDR2 as SVGAGI. In DNA, the CDR3 is TGTGCCAGCAGTTACTCGAGGGGACGTGCAGGGGAGACCCAGTACTTC. Translating it yields CASSYSRGRAGETQYF.

V is TRBV7-2 and J is TRBJ2-4, with 8 bases that match TRBD1. Per germline, CDR1 SGHTA and CDR2 FQGNSA. This CDR3 comprises 13 residues. Trimming removed 5 bases from V and 9 bases from J; junction bases left unmatched: 6. The CDR3 nucleotides read TGTGCCAGCAGCCTACAGGGGGTCGGCATTCAGTACTTC. This gives the protein CASSLQGVGIQYF.

The rearrangement links TRBV30 to TRBJ1-1; 8 positions agree with TRBD1. This CDR3 contains 17 residues. The V segment lost 3 bases and the J segment 4 bases; nucleotides outside the gene matches: 16. Germline V gives CDR1 GTSNPN, CDR2 SVGIG (reference sequence). The CDR3 protein is CAWREHRGTASRTEAFF. The CDR3 DNA reads as TGTGCCTGGAGGGAACACAGGGGGACTGCATCGCGCACTGAAGCTTTCTTT.

The chain joins TRBV29-1 to TRBJ1-1, with D unclear. Trimming took off 4 bases at V and 4 bases at J, with 13 bases between the two ends. Germline V gene data show CDR1 as SQVTM and CDR2 as ANQGSEA. The CDR3 has 13 residues. The CDR3 DNA follows: TGCAGCGTTGGAAGGAAGGATGGCACTGAAGCTTTCTTT. Translating it yields CSVGRKDGTEAFF. The complete variable domain, with remaining parts taken from reference TRBV29-1 and TRBJ1-1, reads SAVISQKPSRDICQRGTSLTIQCQVDSQVTMMFWYRQQPGQSLTLIATANQGSEATYESGFVIDKFPISRPNLTFSTLTVSNMSPEDSSIYLCSVGRKDGTEAFFGQGTRLTVV.

The V call is TRBV6-6, the J call TRBJ1-1; D might be TRBD1 (6 bases). The CDR3 is 15 residues long. Germline V gene sequence: CDR1 MNHNY, CDR2 SVGAGI (reference sequence). Trimming removed 4 bases from V and 1 base from J, with 13 bases in between. Here the CDR3 reads CASSSPGQPNTEAFF. For the CDR3, the DNA is TGTGCCAGCAGTTCTCCTGGACAGCCGAACACTGAAGCTTTCTTT.

V and J are TRBV5-1 and TRBJ1-2, with D unresolved. The CDR3 has 12 amino acids. CDR1 is SGHRS, CDR2 YFSETQ, per germline. Trimming pared 6 bases from V and 4 bases from J, leaving 10 bases between. CDR3 sequence reads: CASTLDGYGYTF. The DNA for the CDR3 is TGCGCCAGCACCCTGGATGGCTATGGCTACACCTTC.

The V gene is TRBV11-2, the J gene TRBJ2-3, with D possibly TRBD1 on 5 matching bases. The CDR3 spans 13 residues. Germline lookup yields CDR1 SGHAT and CDR2 FQNNGV. V lost 3 bases and J 3 bases, leaving 7 bases between the germline ends. CDR3 bases: TGTGCCAGCAGCTTTCAGGGAACAGATACGCAGTATTTT. Its protein is CASSFQGTDTQYF. Using reference TRBV11-2 and TRBJ2-3 for the parts outside the CDR3, the full variable domain is EAGVAQSPRYKIIEKRQSVAFWCNPISGHATLYWYQQILGQGPKLLIQFQNNGVVDDSQLPKDRFSAERLKGVDSTLKIQPAKLEDSAVYLCASSFQGTDTQYFGPGTRLTVL.

This clone was counted between two and nine times. The genes are TRBV29-1 and TRBJ1-1; 7 bases are a match to TRBD1. CDR1 is SQVTM and CDR2 is ANQGSEA in the germline V gene. V shed 4 bases, J shed 2 bases, and the junction held 7 bases outside the gene matches. This CDR3 is 14 amino acids long. The chain's CDR3 is CSVGPQGVNTEAFF. The CDR3 coding sequence is TGCAGCGTTGGGCCTCAGGGGGTAAACACTGAAGCTTTCTTT. The complete variable domain, with remaining parts taken from reference TRBV29-1 and TRBJ1-1, reads SAVISQKPSRDICQRGTSLTIQCQVDSQVTMMFWYRQQPGQSLTLIATANQGSEATYESGFVIDKFPISRPNLTFSTLTVSNMSPEDSSIYLCSVGPQGVNTEAFFGQGTRLTVV.

The chain joins TRBV29-1 to TRBJ1-1; 7 bases map to TRBD1. This CDR3 contains 13 residues. Germline V CDR1 and CDR2: SQVTM, ANQGSEA. J lost 4 bases, V lost 8 bases, and 10 bases had no gene match. CDR3 amino acids: CSTRTGLGTEAFF. For the CDR3, the DNA is TGCAGCACACGGACAGGATTGGGCACTGAAGCTTTCTTT.

This clone was picked up a small number of times. The chain employs TRBV29-1 and TRBJ1-2, with D uncertain. Trimming stripped 6 bases from V and 7 bases from J, with 12 bases between. The CDR3 length is 11 residues. Germline V gene data show CDR1 as SQVTM and CDR2 as ANQGSEA. The CDR3 sequence: CSVGEPLGYTF. CDR3 sequence (DNA): TGCAGCGTCGGCGAGCCCCTTGGCTACACCTTC.

The V gene is TRBV7-8, the J gene TRBJ2-5; D ambiguous. Trimming took 1 base from V and 3 from J, leaving 18 bases between them. The CDR3 sequence is 17 residues long. Germline CDR1 reads SGHVS; CDR2 reads FQNEAQ. This chain's CDR3 is CASSLDAGYGPKETQYF. In nucleotides, the CDR3 is TGTGCCAGCAGCTTAGATGCTGGGTACGGACCTAAAGAGACCCAGTACTTC. The variable domain in full, with the rest retrieved from reference TRBV7-8 and TRBJ2-5, is GAGVSQSPRYKVAKRGQDVALRCDPISGHVSLFWYQQALGQGPEFLTYFQNEAQLDKSGLPSDRFFAERPEGSVSTLKIQRTQQEDSAVYLCASSLDAGYGPKETQYFGPGTRLLVL.

The chain is built from TRBV6-1 and TRBJ2-3; either TRBD1 or TRBD2 may supply D (5 bases each). The CDR3 has 14 amino acids. V was pared by 1 base and J by 6 bases, with 11 bases between. Germline V gene lookup returns CDR1 MNHNS and CDR2 SASEGT. The CDR3 here is CASSEVGPGDTQYF. For the CDR3, the DNA is TGTGCCAGCAGTGAAGTGGGGCCGGGGGATACGCAGTATTTT.

This clone came up once. The chain uses TRBV5-6 and TRBJ2-7; TRBD1 matches at 9 bases. V lost 4 bases and J lost 6; bases outside the gene matches: 5. CDR3 length: 13 amino acids. Germline V CDR1 and CDR2: SGHDT, YYEEEE. DNA of the CDR3: TGTGCCAGCAGCGCGAGGACAGGGGCCGAGCAGTACTTC. This translates into CASSARTGAEQYF.